A selection of T cell receptor beta chains follows, all from one sample in a study of CD8 T cells in Susac syndrome. TCRdb reprocessed the immunoSEQ multiplex PCR reads via MiXCR and lists one record per CDR3 protein. The table records 140,000 or so distinct CDR3 sequences, approximately 94% of them present only once. The specimen was CD4+ T cells from PBMCs. These receptors all come from a human donor in good health. Both conserved end residues are part of each CDR3.

>TRBV29-1
CSVVIPASSYEQYF
>TRBV24-1
CATSDSGSNQPQHF
>TRBV25-1
CASSETFGTGGSYGYTF
>TRBV19
CASSIQGSRETQYF
>TRBV25-1
CASSEFKAGGPSSYEQYF
>TRBV7-9
CASSRREGSSLYGYTF
>TRBV7-2
CASIPNQVAGYNEQYF
>TRBV2
CASRPTIGEQYF
>TRBV5-4
CASSEGSGRFEQYF
>TRBV29-1
CSVRPGNRGYTF
>TRBV7-3
CASSQAGGIDGYTF
>TRBV30
CAWKAYYGYTF
>TRBV5-1
CASSLWEMGEQFF
>TRBV12-3/TRBV12-4
CASSLAASGSYEQFF
>TRBV6-1
CASSAWARSYNEQFF
>TRBV12-5
CASGFRSSSGTDTQYF
>TRBV20-1
CSGGYGSGSRGYEQYF
>TRBV28
CASSPLDPSYEQYF
>TRBV29-1
CSALAGETDTQYF
>TRBV6-2/TRBV6-3
CASSYSKTGAGTGELFF
>TRBV6-5
CASSYSEGAFSNQPQHF
>TRBV5-4
CASSTKTSHADTQYF
>TRBV3-1
CASSQDIGRSSYEQYF
>TRBV18
CASSPQRDSLNYGYTF
>TRBV3-1
CASSHSSTYEQYF
>TRBV11-1
CASSSNLLRARATSSYEQYF
>TRBV5-1
CASSLEDTQYF
>TRBV7-9
CASSPEGRTNTEAFF
>TRBV27
CASKAGGPVETQYF
>TRBV7-9
CASNLGGTQETQYF
>TRBV3-1
CASSQVRQETQYF
>TRBV29-1
CSVRKSGTSGGYNEQFF
>TRBV29-1
CSVEDSGDREQGDNQPQHF
>TRBV5-4
CASSPELAVGELFF
>TRBV20-1
CSALKASDTQYF
>TRBV29-1
CSVDSSNTGELFF
>TRBV19
CASTPGLATDTQYF
>TRBV30
CAWAPWGGRAITGELFF
>TRBV7-3
CASSSQTGSGYTF
>TRBV10-3
CAIMRKLAGTDTQYF
>TRBV30
CAWSVRRGKQYF
>TRBV7-9
CASSLAGSYGYTF
>TRBV29-1
CSVDLAGDIDEKLFF
>TRBV2
CASSEVLSSYEQYF
>TRBV10-1
CASSEGHTNEQFF
>TRBV12-3/TRBV12-4
CASSVVDTQYF
>TRBV18
CASSFQGVTNTEAFF
>TRBV27
CASRFRTGSYNEQFF
>TRBV29-1
CNAQTGRGPNTEAFF
>TRBV12-3/TRBV12-4
CASSITGTGTYEQYF
>TRBV6-1
CASSESPNYGYTF
>TRBV13
CASRHTLADSSYEQYF
>TRBV5-4
CASSLGDQETQYF
>TRBV28
CASTIIQGNYGYTF
>TRBV12-3/TRBV12-4
CASSPGDNPEQYF
>TRBV3-1
CASSRGQLNYGYTF
>TRBV5-1
CASSLRGFSTDTQYF
>TRBV12-3/TRBV12-4
CASSLQVPEQYF
>TRBV7-2
CASSSTGESYGYTF
>TRBV18
CASSLSGTGTYGYTF